This is a list of T cell receptor beta chains from one sample in a study of blood T cell repertoires in COVID-19. Using immunoSEQ multiplex PCR, the repertoire was profiled, and TCRdb retains in-frame clones only, with some absent. The sample has under 35,000 clones, about 90% seen once. Sequencing was performed on peripheral blood. Receptors were obtained from a human donor in a cohort sampled during active COVID-19. The CDR3 runs from the conserved cysteine through the conserved F or W. Each record gives: clone size, J gene, D gene, V gene, CDR3 DNA, CDR3 protein. The D gene is left open where the match is weak. Clone size is stated in some rows and not others, as once, few, many or a class when expanded.

clone_size: .
j_call: TRBJ2-2
d_call: .
v_call: TRBV7-9
cdr3_nt: TGTGCCAGCAGCTCACCTATGTCCGGGGAGCTGTTTTTT
cdr3_aa: CASSSPMSGELFF

clone_size: .
j_call: TRBJ1-1
d_call: .
v_call: TRBV10-3
cdr3_nt: TGTGCCATCAGACGACAGCAGAACACTGAAGCTTTCTTT
cdr3_aa: CAIRRQQNTEAFF

clone_size: .
j_call: TRBJ2-2
d_call: .
v_call: TRBV10-3
cdr3_nt: TGTGCCATCAGTGAGTCGACGGGCACCGGGGAGCTGTTTTTT
cdr3_aa: CAISESTGTGELFF

clone_size: once
j_call: TRBJ1-1
d_call: .
v_call: TRBV14
cdr3_nt: TGTGCCAGCAGCTTTGACCGGGGTAGCACTGAAGCTTTCTTT
cdr3_aa: CASSFDRGSTEAFF

clone_size: once
j_call: TRBJ1-1
d_call: TRBD1
v_call: TRBV19
cdr3_nt: TGTGCCATCAAGAGCGTGTCCAGGGGGCCGACTGAAGCTTTCTTT
cdr3_aa: CAIKSVSRGPTEAFF

clone_size: .
j_call: TRBJ1-1
d_call: .
v_call: TRBV27
cdr3_nt: TGTGCCAGCAGTTTCGGGGGGGCAGGAATGGCTTTCTTT
cdr3_aa: CASSFGGAGMAFF

clone_size: .
j_call: TRBJ2-1
d_call: TRBD2
v_call: TRBV4-3
cdr3_nt: TGCGCCAGCAGCCAATCGGTAGCGGGAATTTTGGTCAATGAGCAGTTCTTC
cdr3_aa: CASSQSVAGILVNEQFF

clone_size: .
j_call: TRBJ2-5
d_call: TRBD1
v_call: TRBV2
cdr3_nt: TGTGCCAGCAACCAGGACAGGGTGAAGGAGACCCAGTACTTC
cdr3_aa: CASNQDRVKETQYF

clone_size: .
j_call: TRBJ1-4
d_call: .
v_call: TRBV19
cdr3_nt: TGTGCCAGTAGCGACGGGTGGCCCCGTTTT
cdr3_aa: CASSDGWPRF

clone_size: .
j_call: TRBJ1-1
d_call: .
v_call: TRBV5-1
cdr3_nt: TGCGCCAGCAGCCTAGACCGGTGGACTGAAGCTTTCTTT
cdr3_aa: CASSLDRWTEAFF

clone_size: .
j_call: TRBJ1-2
d_call: .
v_call: TRBV6-1
cdr3_nt: TGTGCCAGCAGTGAAGCGAACGGGTGGGGCTACACCTTC
cdr3_aa: CASSEANGWGYTF

clone_size: once
j_call: TRBJ2-3
d_call: .
v_call: TRBV5-4
cdr3_nt: TGTGCCAGCAGGGGCGGGACTTTTAGCACAGATACGCAGTATTTT
cdr3_aa: CASRGGTFSTDTQYF

clone_size: .
j_call: TRBJ2-1
d_call: .
v_call: TRBV7-9
cdr3_nt: TGTGCCAGCAGCTTAGCCCTAGTCAGCGGGCCGTCGGACAATGAGCAGTTCTTC
cdr3_aa: CASSLALVSGPSDNEQFF

clone_size: .
j_call: TRBJ2-3
d_call: .
v_call: TRBV12-3/TRBV12-4
cdr3_nt: TGTGCCAGCAGTTTAAGCTTCACAGATACGCAGTATTTT
cdr3_aa: CASSLSFTDTQYF

clone_size: .
j_call: TRBJ2-4
d_call: TRBD1
v_call: TRBV6-5
cdr3_nt: TGTGCCAGCAATACAGGGGGCCTAGCCAAAAACATTCAGTACTTC
cdr3_aa: CASNTGGLAKNIQYF

clone_size: .
j_call: TRBJ2-1
d_call: .
v_call: TRBV5-1
cdr3_nt: TGCGCCAGCAGCTTGGACGCAGGTTACAATGAGCAGTTCTTC
cdr3_aa: CASSLDAGYNEQFF

clone_size: .
j_call: TRBJ1-2
d_call: TRBD1
v_call: TRBV30
cdr3_nt: TGTGCCTGGAGTTTTTACGACAGGGGCGGCTACACCTTC
cdr3_aa: CAWSFYDRGGYTF

clone_size: .
j_call: TRBJ2-3
d_call: .
v_call: TRBV18
cdr3_nt: TGTGCCAGCTCACCCTTCCAGCGGCACACAGATACGCAGTATTTT
cdr3_aa: CASSPFQRHTDTQYF

clone_size: .
j_call: TRBJ2-1
d_call: TRBD2
v_call: TRBV7-9
cdr3_nt: TGTGCCAGCCCTGTGGCTAGCGGGTCTCAAAATGAGCAGTTCTTC
cdr3_aa: CASPVASGSQNEQFF

clone_size: .
j_call: TRBJ1-6
d_call: .
v_call: TRBV27
cdr3_nt: TGTGCCAGCAGCGGTAGGGGTTCACCCCTCCACTTT
cdr3_aa: CASSGRGSPLHF

clone_size: .
j_call: TRBJ2-1
d_call: TRBD1
v_call: TRBV27
cdr3_nt: TGTGCCAGCAGTTTAAGCGGACAGGGCGATGAGCAGTTCTTC
cdr3_aa: CASSLSGQGDEQFF

clone_size: few
j_call: TRBJ1-2
d_call: .
v_call: TRBV18
cdr3_nt: TGTGCCAGCTCACCCCAACGGGAGGGGTACACCTTC
cdr3_aa: CASSPQREGYTF

clone_size: .
j_call: TRBJ2-5
d_call: .
v_call: TRBV6-5
cdr3_nt: TGTGCCAGCAGCTGGACTATGCGAGAGACCCAGTACTTC
cdr3_aa: CASSWTMRETQYF

clone_size: once
j_call: TRBJ2-2
d_call: TRBD1
v_call: TRBV7-9
cdr3_nt: TGTGCCAGTGTCAGGGGGATGGTCACCGGGGAGCTGTTTTTT
cdr3_aa: CASVRGMVTGELFF

clone_size: .
j_call: TRBJ2-3
d_call: TRBD2
v_call: TRBV7-2
cdr3_nt: TGTGCCAGCAGCTTAGATAGCGGGGGGGGTGGTGATACGCAGTATTTT
cdr3_aa: CASSLDSGGGGDTQYF

clone_size: .
j_call: TRBJ2-2
d_call: .
v_call: TRBV12-3/TRBV12-4
cdr3_nt: TGTGCCAGCAGTAAGGGGGAGGGGGAGCTGTTTTTT
cdr3_aa: CASSKGEGELFF

clone_size: .
j_call: TRBJ1-1
d_call: .
v_call: TRBV3-1/TRBV3-2
cdr3_nt: TGTGCCAGCAGCCAACGGGGTGAGGACACTGAAGCTTTCTTT
cdr3_aa: CASSQRGEDTEAFF

clone_size: .
j_call: TRBJ2-3
d_call: TRBD2
v_call: TRBV5-4
cdr3_nt: TGTGCCAGCACCATGACTAGCGGGAGGACAGATACGCAGTATTTT
cdr3_aa: CASTMTSGRTDTQYF

clone_size: .
j_call: TRBJ1-5
d_call: .
v_call: TRBV4-1
cdr3_nt: TGCGCCAGCAGCCCGGGAGTAAGGTACCAGCCCCAGCATTTT
cdr3_aa: CASSPGVRYQPQHF

clone_size: once
j_call: TRBJ1-1
d_call: .
v_call: TRBV1
cdr3_nt: TGCACCAGCAGCCAAGATATGAACACTGAAGCTTTCTTT
cdr3_aa: CTSSQDMNTEAFF

clone_size: .
j_call: TRBJ2-6
d_call: .
v_call: TRBV24-1
cdr3_nt: TGTGCCACCAGTGACGAGGGGGCTGGGGCCAACGTCCTGACTTTC
cdr3_aa: CATSDEGAGANVLTF

clone_size: .
j_call: TRBJ2-3
d_call: TRBD2
v_call: TRBV5-4
cdr3_nt: TGTGCCAGCAGCCAGAAAGCGGGGGTGATCACAGATACGCAGTATTTT
cdr3_aa: CASSQKAGVITDTQYF

clone_size: .
j_call: TRBJ1-2
d_call: TRBD1
v_call: TRBV28
cdr3_nt: TGTGCCAGCAGTCCACGACAGGGGGAATGGTATGGCTACACCTTC
cdr3_aa: CASSPRQGEWYGYTF

clone_size: .
j_call: TRBJ1-1
d_call: .
v_call: TRBV6-5
cdr3_nt: TGTGCCAGCAGTTTAGGGACTGTGAGGAACACTGAAGCTTTCTTT
cdr3_aa: CASSLGTVRNTEAFF

clone_size: .
j_call: TRBJ2-4
d_call: .
v_call: TRBV24-1
cdr3_nt: TGTGCCACCGAGGAGGCCGGAGACATACGAAACATTCAGTACTTC
cdr3_aa: CATEEAGDIRNIQYF

clone_size: .
j_call: TRBJ2-5
d_call: .
v_call: TRBV1
cdr3_nt: TGCACCAGCAGCCAGGGACTAGCGGCCAGAGGTAAAGAGACCCAGTACTTC
cdr3_aa: CTSSQGLAARGKETQYF

clone_size: .
j_call: TRBJ2-1
d_call: .
v_call: TRBV23-1
cdr3_nt: TGCGCCAGCAGTCAATCCGCGACTACCTCCTACAATGAGCAGTTCTTC
cdr3_aa: CASSQSATTSYNEQFF

clone_size: .
j_call: TRBJ2-1
d_call: .
v_call: TRBV7-9
cdr3_nt: TGTGCCAGCAGCTTTGACACTGAGCAGTTCTTC
cdr3_aa: CASSFDTEQFF

clone_size: .
j_call: TRBJ2-2
d_call: .
v_call: TRBV5-1
cdr3_nt: TGCGCCAGCAGCTTGGCCCCGACAGGCGCCGCCGGGGAGCTGTTTTTT
cdr3_aa: CASSLAPTGAAGELFF

clone_size: .
j_call: TRBJ1-2
d_call: .
v_call: TRBV6-5
cdr3_nt: TGTGCCAGCAGTCCGTCGGGGGATCCTAACTATGGCTACACCTTC
cdr3_aa: CASSPSGDPNYGYTF

clone_size: .
j_call: TRBJ2-6
d_call: .
v_call: TRBV5-1
cdr3_nt: TGCGCCAGCAACCAAGGGGGATCTAGCTCTGGGGCCAACGTCCTGACTTTC
cdr3_aa: CASNQGGSSSGANVLTF

clone_size: .
j_call: TRBJ1-1
d_call: TRBD1
v_call: TRBV29-1
cdr3_nt: TGCAGCGTTCGAACAGGGGGAATGAACACTGAAGCTTTCTTT
cdr3_aa: CSVRTGGMNTEAFF

clone_size: .
j_call: TRBJ1-2
d_call: .
v_call: TRBV5-1
cdr3_nt: TGCGCCAGCAGGCCAATCTCGGCCAGGGATGGCTACACCTTC
cdr3_aa: CASRPISARDGYTF

clone_size: .
j_call: TRBJ2-3
d_call: .
v_call: TRBV5-1
cdr3_nt: TGCGCCAGCAGCTTAACGCAGAGCACAGATACGCAGTATTTT
cdr3_aa: CASSLTQSTDTQYF

clone_size: .
j_call: TRBJ2-5
d_call: .
v_call: TRBV18
cdr3_nt: TGTGCCAGCTCACCAATGACAGGAGAAGAGACCCAGTACTTC
cdr3_aa: CASSPMTGEETQYF

clone_size: few
j_call: TRBJ2-1
d_call: TRBD2
v_call: TRBV3-1/TRBV3-2
cdr3_nt: TGTGCCAGCAGCCGGGGACTAGCGGGAGGGAGCTCCTACAATGAGCAGTTCTTC
cdr3_aa: CASSRGLAGGSSYNEQFF

clone_size: .
j_call: TRBJ1-1
d_call: .
v_call: TRBV5-1
cdr3_nt: TGCGCCAGCAGTAACTTCCGTTCGAACACTGAAGCTTTCTTT
cdr3_aa: CASSNFRSNTEAFF

clone_size: .
j_call: TRBJ1-2
d_call: TRBD1
v_call: TRBV12-3/TRBV12-4
cdr3_nt: TGTGCCAGCAGTCAGGGGGTGAAATATGGCTACACCTTC
cdr3_aa: CASSQGVKYGYTF

clone_size: .
j_call: TRBJ1-4
d_call: .
v_call: TRBV18
cdr3_nt: TGTGCCAGCTCACCCCAGGGCCCGACGGGTGAAAAACTGTTTTTT
cdr3_aa: CASSPQGPTGEKLFF

clone_size: .
j_call: TRBJ2-6
d_call: .
v_call: TRBV6-1
cdr3_nt: TGTGCCAGCAGTGAAGCAGGGGGTCTGGGGGCCAACGTCCTGACTTTC
cdr3_aa: CASSEAGGLGANVLTF

clone_size: .
j_call: TRBJ2-2
d_call: TRBD1
v_call: TRBV6-5
cdr3_nt: TGTGCCTGCAGGGGGAGGAACACCGGGGAGCTGTTTTTT
cdr3_aa: CACRGRNTGELFF

clone_size: .
j_call: TRBJ1-2
d_call: .
v_call: TRBV6-1
cdr3_nt: TGTGCCAGCAGTGAAGCGGGGGGGGGCCGCGGCTACACCTTC
cdr3_aa: CASSEAGGGRGYTF

clone_size: .
j_call: TRBJ1-6
d_call: TRBD1
v_call: TRBV6-6
cdr3_nt: TGTGCCAGCACCTCGGGACAGGGCTTTTCACCCCTCCACTTT
cdr3_aa: CASTSGQGFSPLHF

clone_size: .
j_call: TRBJ1-1
d_call: TRBD1
v_call: TRBV2
cdr3_nt: TGTGCATGGACAGGGGGAATGAACACTGAAGCTTTCTTT
cdr3_aa: CAWTGGMNTEAFF

clone_size: few
j_call: TRBJ1-4
d_call: .
v_call: TRBV3-1/TRBV3-2
cdr3_nt: TGTGCCAGCAGCCACCAGGCGAGGGAAGAAAAACTGTTTTTT
cdr3_aa: CASSHQAREEKLFF

clone_size: once
j_call: TRBJ2-5
d_call: .
v_call: TRBV6-6
cdr3_nt: TGTGCCAGCGCCGACAGACCGTACCAAGAGACCCAGTACTTC
cdr3_aa: CASADRPYQETQYF